What follows is one TCR beta chain and its context. Its antigen is unidentified. Every donor was a healthy person donating bone marrow. Researchers ran the PCR with 60 Vbeta and 13 Jbeta primers. TCRdb's table, derived via immunoSEQ multiplex PCR, lists solely in-frame clones and lacks some. Of under 200,000 clones listed, approximately 77% were seen once; the top ten hold roughly 7.4%. This specimen belongs to a study of cytomegalovirus exposure and HLA in healthy donors. Study-level background: Early on, a data release was issued that held roughly 86 million unique TCRs from HLA-typed donors. Study outcomes and limitations: Several of the most significant clusters appeared, in a later analysis, to be linked to common viral pathogens. Sequencing probably produced one cluster of sequence variants that were highly shared.

This TCR was sampled from a male donor in good health and CMV-seropositive. The sequenced sample consisted of PBMCs.

CDR3 residues: CASSCCGEKLFF. In DNA form, the CDR3 reads TGTGCCAGCAGCTGCTGTGGCGAAAAACTGTTTTTT. The chain couples TRBV21-1 to TRBJ1-4; the D call of TRBD1 is as the table states it, not checked on the DNA. TRBV21-1 has pseudogene status. The CDR3 spans 12 residues.